What follows describes a single TCR beta chain. Its specificity is not known. The junction shows a germline mismatch at one end, possibly a read error. The PCR used 60 Vbeta and 13 Jbeta primers. Assay: immunoSEQ multiplex PCR; the TCRdb copy retains only in-frame clones and omits some. The sample yields about 70,000 clones, roughly 70% seen once. This specimen belongs to a study of cytomegalovirus exposure and HLA in healthy donors. This CDR3 region has 12 residues. CDR1 is SEHNR, CDR2 FQNEAQ, per germline (reference sequence). Study results and caveats: As was reported, the classifier diagnosed cytomegalovirus status with high specificity and sensitivity. The study assumed roughly uniform donor sequencing depth for presence/absence analyses.

The sequence derives from a woman in her 30s in good health and CMV-seronegative. The chain joins TRBV7-9 to TRBJ1-4; D uncertain. Input material: PBMCs. As DNA, the CDR3 is TGTTCCAGCAGCTCTAAAGCTGAAAAACTGTTTTTT. Translating it yields CSSSSKAEKLFF.